This T cell receptor (beta chain) was documented in a study of blood T cells in healthy people across ages. Sample-barcoded 5' priming and a J-beta primer mix drove a second PCR of about 6 to 12 cycles. Via MiXCR, TCRdb re-called the 5' RACE reads, giving one row per CDR3 protein. The table records 790,000 or so distinct CDR3 sequences, around 50% of them present only once. Germline CDR1 reads MDHEN; CDR2 reads SYDVKM. V trimming: 7 bases; J trimming: 6 bases; junction bases outside the gene matches: 12. This CDR3 comprises 14 residues. The sequencing input was blood. V gene TRBV28 combines with J gene TRBJ2-7; 7 bases match TRBD2. This clonotype originated in a man aged 40-55 years in good health. The CDR3 loop is CASTPGGSEGEQYF. The CDR3 nucleotides are TGTGCCAGCACACCCGGGGGGTCGGAGGGCGAGCAGTACTTC.